This TCR beta chain stems from a study of blood T cell repertoires in COVID-19. Study-level background: The samples span acute and convalescent COVID-19 from the United States, Italy and Spain. From T cells, B-cell-depleted T cells, or PBMCs came the material, which was cDNA or gDNA.

One Seattle source followed patients from active infection through their disease course. In the original workflow: Reference gene primer amplification gave nucleated cell count estimates. The protocol was immunoSEQ multiplex PCR, while the TCRdb copy is restricted to in-frame clones and leaves out a portion. V and J calls and clone size are copied from that table; D and trimming were computed from the DNA. Here the sample spans under 300,000 clones, over 90% being singletons. This TCR was sampled from a man aged 25 to 45 with COVID-19, enrolled during active disease. The specimen was peripheral blood.

The CDR3 nucleotides read TGTGCCAGCAGCGTATCCAGGACAGGAAACTCTGGAAACACCATATATTTT. Translated, it gives CASSVSRTGNSGNTIYF. V usage is TRBV9 and J usage is TRBJ1-3; TRBD1 aligns across 7 bases. The germline V gene has CDR1 SGDLS and CDR2 YYNGEE. J gave up 0 bases and V 1 base, and 7 bases lay outside the gene matches. This CDR3 spans 17 amino acids.